The 29 T cell receptor beta chains given below trace back to one sample, sequenced in a study of T cells in localized non-small cell lung cancer. Assay used: immunoSEQ multiplex PCR; TCRdb lists only in-frame clones, some missing. The table includes around 67,000 clones, about nine tenths detected once. The material sequenced was peripheral blood, taken before any cancer treatment. Receptor source: a woman aged 35 to 69 with stage I lung adenocarcinoma.

The V call is TRBV2, the J call TRBJ1-1, with TRBD1 identical over 7 bases. The CDR3 contains 14 residues. The germline V gene encodes CDR1 SNHLY and CDR2 FYNNEI. Losses at the gene ends were 6 bases for V and 4 bases for J; bases not matched to a gene: 8. In nucleotides, the CDR3 is TGTGCCAGCAGCCTCGACAGGGCGAGCACTGAAGCTTTCTTT. It translates to CASSLDRASTEAFF.

The chain couples TRBV9 to TRBJ1-1, with a weak D call TRBD1 (5 bases). CDR3 length equals 15 residues. CDR1 is SGDLS and CDR2 is YYNGEE in the germline V gene. V gave up 0 bases and J gave up 5 bases, with 14 bases separating them. The CDR3 here is CASSVAAVWGTEAFF. CDR3 in DNA: TGTGCCAGCAGCGTAGCGGCGGTGTGGGGGACTGAAGCTTTCTTT. The full variable domain, rest sourced from reference TRBV9 and TRBJ1-1, is DSGVTQTPKHLITATGQRVTLRCSPRSGDLSVYWYQQSLDQGLQFLIQYYNGEERAKGNILERFSAQQFPDLHSELNLSSLELGDSALYFCASSVAAVWGTEAFFGQGTRLTVV.

The chain has TRBV7-2 and TRBJ2-5; D not certain. The CDR3 is made up of 11 amino acids. From germline, CDR1 is SGHTA and CDR2 FQGNSA. V was trimmed by 5 bases and J by 7 bases, leaving 8 bases between them. For the CDR3, the DNA is TGTGCCAGCAGCCCCGAAGGGACCCAGTACTTC. This codes for CASSPEGTQYF.

The chain recombines TRBV18 with TRBJ2-1; tentatively, D is TRBD1 (5 bases). This CDR3 spans 15 amino acids. Trimming shortened V by 0 bases and J by 8 bases, and 14 bases separated the two germline ends. The germline gives CDR1 KGHSH, CDR2 LQKENI. As DNA, the CDR3 is TGTGCCAGCTCACCACCCACAGGCCCGGTGGATGAGCAGTTCTTC. It is translated as CASSPPTGPVDEQFF.

This rearrangement joins TRBV27 to TRBJ2-3, with 9 bases matching TRBD2. Trimming took 5 bases from V and 6 from J; bases not matched to a gene: 9. Germline V lookup: CDR1 MNHEY, CDR2 SMNVEV (reference sequence). The CDR3 extends over 15 amino acids. The CDR3 loop is CASSHLSSGSDTQYF. The CDR3, as DNA: TGTGCCAGCAGTCACCTAAGTAGCGGGAGTGATACGCAGTATTTT.

The chain links TRBV11-2 to TRBJ1-2; 7 positions match TRBD1. Losses at the gene ends were 5 bases for V and 7 bases for J; bases not matched to a gene: 7. The CDR3 has 13 residues. The V gene's germline CDR1 is SGHAT and CDR2 FQNNGV. CDR3 DNA: TGTGCCAGCAGCGTACCGGGACAGTTTGGCTACACCTTC. Its translation: CASSVPGQFGYTF.

This clone occurred once. The rearrangement joins TRBV15 to TRBJ2-3; 11 bases agree with TRBD2. J lost 9 bases, V lost 0 bases, and 14 bases had no gene match. The V gene's germline CDR1 is LNHNV and CDR2 YYDKDF (reference sequence). This CDR3 contains 18 residues. CDR3 residues: CATSRDEVASGGSRTQYF. As DNA, the CDR3 is TGTGCCACCAGCAGAGATGAGGTGGCTAGCGGGGGGTCCAGGACGCAGTATTTT.

The V and J genes are TRBV19 and TRBJ2-7, with TRBD2 identical over 7 bases. V dropped 7 bases and J dropped 2; count of bases not matched to a gene: 11. The CDR3 length is 15 residues. Germline loops: CDR1 LNHDA, CDR2 SQIVND (reference sequence). CDR3: CASTLSSGGTYEQYF. CDR3 nucleotides: TGTGCCAGTACTCTATCTAGCGGCGGGACCTACGAGCAGTACTTC.

A few counts support this clone. V is TRBV5-5 and J is TRBJ1-6; no definite D call. The CDR3 has 14 residues. Per germline, CDR1 SGHKS and CDR2 YYEKEE (reference sequence). V was trimmed by 3 bases and J by 6 bases, leaving 10 bases between them. DNA for the CDR3: TGTGCCAGCAGCTCAACAGAACCTAATTCACCCCTCCACTTT. This encodes CASSSTEPNSPLHF.

In the case of this clone: One end of the junction does not line up with germline, which may come from a read error. This chain links TRBV27 with TRBJ1-2; possible D gene TRBD1, 6 bases. The length of the CDR3 is 13 residues. Germline V CDR1 and CDR2: MNHEY, SMNVEV (reference sequence). CDR3 protein: CTSRPQGRDGYTF. The CDR3 region has the DNA TGTACCAGCAGGCCTCAGGGGAGAGATGGCTACACCTTC.

The chain carries TRBV7-3 and TRBJ2-5, with TRBD2 as a possible D gene (6 bases). The CDR3 length is 15 residues. Per the germline V gene, CDR1 is SGHTA and CDR2 is FQGTGA. V gave up 0 bases and J gave up 4 bases, with 12 bases separating them. The CDR3 nucleotides read TGTGCCAGCAGCTTAACAGGGGCTAGCGTAGAGACCCAGTACTTC. This encodes CASSLTGASVETQYF.

This rearrangement joins TRBV6-6 to TRBJ1-4, with TRBD1 matching over 9 bases. The CDR3 is 14 amino acids. Per germline, CDR1 MNHNY and CDR2 SVGAGI (reference sequence). Losses at the gene ends were 6 bases for V and 8 bases for J; bases not matched to a gene: 7. CDR3 in amino acids: CASRQTGGDEKLFF. In DNA, the CDR3 is TGTGCCAGCAGGCAAACAGGGGGCGACGAAAAACTGTTTTTT.

The chain has TRBV4-1 and TRBJ2-7; D is unresolved. This CDR3 is built from 16 residues. The V end lost 4 bases, the J end lost 3 bases, and 19 bases lay between the germline ends. Germline CDR1 and CDR2: MGHRA and YSYEKL. The CDR3 region has the DNA TGCGCCAGCAGCCCCCTCGATTTGGTGCGGAGCTACGAGCAGTACTTC. Amino acid sequence: CASSPLDLVRSYEQYF.

The chain combines TRBV7-6 with TRBJ2-1; no definite D call. Germline V gene lookup returns CDR1 SGHVS and CDR2 FNYEAQ. Trimming took 4 bases from V and 0 from J, leaving 7 bases between them. This CDR3 is built from 14 residues. CDR3: CASSSSSSYNEQFF. CDR3 coding DNA: TGTGCCAGCAGCTCGAGCTCCTCCTACAATGAGCAGTTCTTC. The complete variable domain, with remaining parts taken from reference TRBV7-6 and TRBJ2-1, reads GAGVSQSPRYKVTKRGQDVALRCDPISGHVSLYWYRQALGQGPEFLTYFNYEAQQDKSGLPNDRFSAERPEGSISTLTIQRTEQRDSAMYRCASSSSSSYNEQFFGPGTRLTVL.

V usage is TRBV10-1 and J usage is TRBJ1-6; D not certain. This CDR3 spans 12 amino acids. Trimming left V 6 bases short and J 6 bases short, with 6 bases between. Germline assignment: CDR1 WNHNN and CDR2 SYGVQD (reference sequence). This CDR3 reads CASRDLNSPLHF. CDR3 nucleotide sequence: TGCGCCAGCAGGGACCTTAATTCACCCCTCCACTTT.

The sample holds one count of this clone. The chain recombines TRBV5-1 with TRBJ2-1; 9 nucleotides line up with TRBD2. Germline trimming cut 3 bases from V and 13 bases from J; bases unmatched to any gene: 8. The CDR3 loop spans 13 amino acids. The V gene's germline CDR1 is SGHRS and CDR2 YFSETQ. The CDR3 region has the DNA TGCGCCAGCAGCTCGGTTAGCGGGGGCCCTCAGTTCTTC. Protein: CASSSVSGGPQFF.

The chain links TRBV18 to TRBJ2-2, with D perhaps matching TRBD1 (5 bases). Per the germline V gene, CDR1 is KGHSH and CDR2 is LQKENI. Trimming took off 0 bases at V and 0 bases at J, with 11 bases between the two ends. This CDR3 comprises 17 residues. The chain's CDR3 is CASSPPSAQANTGELFF. CDR3 in DNA: TGTGCCAGCTCACCACCGTCAGCACAGGCGAACACCGGGGAGCTGTTTTTT. Filled out from reference TRBV18 and TRBJ2-2, the complete variable domain reads NAGVMQNPRHLVRRRGQEARLRCSPMKGHSHVYWYRQLPEEGLKFMVYLQKENIIDESGMPKERFSAEFPKEGPSILRIQQVVRGDSAAYFCASSPPSAQANTGELFFGEGSRLTVL.

The rearrangement links TRBV28 to TRBJ2-1; the D gene is possibly TRBD2 (5 bases). Germline loops: CDR1 MDHEN, CDR2 SYDVKM. The CDR3 is made up of 13 amino acids. The germline V and J ends were trimmed by 8 bases and 6 bases, with 14 bases remaining between them. This CDR3 reads CASLRGLGNEQFF. CDR3 sequence (DNA): TGTGCCAGCCTCCGAGGGTTGGGCAATGAGCAGTTCTTC. The variable domain in full, completed from reference TRBV28 and TRBJ2-1, reads DVKVTQSSRYLVKRTGEKVFLECVQDMDHENMFWYRQDPGLGLRLIYFSYDVKMKEKGDIPEGYSVSREKKERFSLILESASTNQTSMYLCASLRGLGNEQFFGPGTRLTVL.

The genes are TRBV11-2 and TRBJ1-2; possible D gene TRBD1, 5 bases. Germline V CDR1 and CDR2: SGHAT, FQNNGV. The CDR3 is 14 amino acids. V was cut by 6 bases and J by 5 bases, with 16 bases left in between. CDR3 protein: CASSSGLGVYGYTF. As DNA, the CDR3 is TGTGCCAGCAGTTCGGGGCTAGGGGTTTATGGCTACACCTTC.

The chain links TRBV6-5 to TRBJ2-1, with TRBD2 matching over 7 bases. Germline V gene data show CDR1 as MNHEY and CDR2 as SVGAGI. The V and J ends lost 4 bases and 0 bases, in that order; junction bases with no gene match: 6. This CDR3 comprises 16 residues. The CDR3: CASSSQRGPSYNEQFF. The DNA for the CDR3 is TGTGCCAGCAGTTCCCAGCGGGGCCCCTCCTACAATGAGCAGTTCTTC.

The chain recombines TRBV9 with TRBJ2-4, with a weak D call TRBD1 (7 bases). The CDR3 length is 17 residues. The germline V and J ends were trimmed by 4 bases and 2 bases, with 19 bases remaining between them. CDR1 and CDR2 (germline): SGDLS, YYNGEE. CDR3 sequence (DNA): TGTGCCAGCAGCCCCACCCGGACAGGAGGGTCCAAAAACATTCAGTACTTC. Protein: CASSPTRTGGSKNIQYF.

V is TRBV28 and J is TRBJ1-2; no clear D. Germline assignment: CDR1 MDHEN and CDR2 SYDVKM. V was shortened by 6 bases and J by 2 bases, with 10 bases between the two germline ends. The length of the CDR3 is 13 residues. The CDR3 coding sequence is TGTGCCAGCAGCCCCACTCTGAACTATGGCTACACCTTC. It is translated as CASSPTLNYGYTF.

The chain has TRBV5-4 and TRBJ1-2; D is unclear. This CDR3 comprises 14 residues. V dropped 0 bases and J dropped 0 bases, with 6 bases sitting between them. CDR1 and CDR2 (germline): SGHNT, YYREEE (reference sequence). CDR3 sequence reads: CASSLEIANYGYTF. In nucleotides, the CDR3 is TGTGCCAGCAGCTTGGAAATAGCTAACTATGGCTACACCTTC.

This chain joins TRBV29-1 and TRBJ1-3; no reliable D call. The CDR3 has 11 amino acids. Germline lookup yields CDR1 SQVTM and CDR2 ANQGSEA. V was trimmed by 7 bases and J by 4 bases, leaving 8 bases between them. The CDR3 is CSAASGNTIYF. In DNA, the CDR3 is TGCAGCGCGGCGTCGGGAAACACCATATATTTT.

The chain carries TRBV19 and TRBJ1-1; tentative D call: TRBD1 (5 bases). V was shortened by 3 bases and J by 1 base, with 12 bases between the two germline ends. The CDR3 has 15 amino acids. Germline V gene data show CDR1 as LNHDA and CDR2 as SQIVND (reference sequence). The DNA of the CDR3 is TGTGCCAGTAGTATTGCGGCAGGGAGGAACACTGAAGCTTTCTTT. Encoded protein: CASSIAAGRNTEAFF.

The chain is built from TRBV7-9 and TRBJ1-1; 10 bases agree with TRBD1. After removal of 3 bases from V and 13 bases from J, the junction contained 14 bases not matched to a gene. This CDR3 contains 15 residues. The germline gives CDR1 SEHNR, CDR2 FQNEAQ (reference sequence). The CDR3 DNA reads as TGTGCCAGCAGCTTGCGGGACAGGGGTTACGTATATGTTTTCTTT. Encoded protein: CASSLRDRGYVYVFF.

The CDR3, as DNA: TGTGCCAGCACCATATCCAGCGGGAGGGTTGAGGAGCAGTACTTC. Its translation is CASTISSGRVEEQYF. This sequence joins TRBV28 and TRBJ2-7; 10 bases match TRBD2. V was pared by 7 bases and J by 7 bases, with 13 bases of the junction left unmatched. The CDR3 covers 15 residues. The germline gives CDR1 MDHEN, CDR2 SYDVKM.

The chain couples TRBV4-1 to TRBJ2-7, with D maybe TRBD2 (6 bases). CDR1 and CDR2 from the germline V gene are MGHRA and YSYEKL. The CDR3 is 16 residues long. With 0 bases removed from V and 2 bases from J, the gap between germline ends came to 14 bases. The CDR3 reads CASSQDGWEAAYEQYF. DNA for the CDR3: TGCGCCAGCAGCCAAGATGGGTGGGAGGCCGCCTACGAGCAGTACTTC.

Comment on this clone: Sequence at one end of the junction differs from germline and may be a read error. The gene calls are TRBV7-2 and TRBJ2-5; 7 positions agree with TRBD2. This CDR3 comprises 13 residues. Germline CDR1 SGHTA, CDR2 FQGNSA. CDR3: CASSFGLAEPLNF. CDR3 DNA: TGTGCCAGCAGCTTTGGTCTAGCGGAGCCTCTCAACTTC.